The 27 T cell receptor beta chains given below trace back to one sample, sequenced in a study of shared clonotypes between healthy human individuals. Repertoires were generated with immunoSEQ multiplex PCR, while TCRdb's copy carries only in-frame clones and drops some. The sample includes more than 2,000,000 clones, over 85% of them seen just once. The sample taken for sequencing was naive CD4+ T cells sorted from blood. The subset: CD45RA+ positively selected. The receptors come from a man aged 18 to 29 in good health.

V and J are TRBV6-5 and TRBJ1-5; 7 nucleotides match TRBD1. The germline CDR1 and CDR2 sequences are MNHEY and SVGAGI. The J segment lost 4 bases and the V segment lost 9 bases, leaving 6 bases of the junction unmatched. CDR3 length: 13 residues. The CDR3 DNA is TGTGCCAGTTCGGGACAGACTAATCAGCCCCAGCATTTT. Translation: CASSGQTNQPQHF.

The gene calls are TRBV4-2 and TRBJ2-7; 9 bases align to TRBD1. The CDR3 contains 14 residues. Germline V gene sequence: CDR1 LGHNA, CDR2 YNFKEQ. The V gene end was trimmed by 2 bases and the J gene end by 3 bases; junction bases not matched to a gene: 2. The CDR3 reads CASSQQGQGYEQYF. CDR3 sequence (DNA): TGTGCCAGCAGCCAACAGGGACAGGGCTACGAGCAGTACTTC.

V gene TRBV2 combines with J gene TRBJ2-7; a weak D match, TRBD2 (6 bases). The V gene's germline CDR1 is SNHLY and CDR2 FYNNEI. The V end lost 6 bases, the J end lost 5 bases, and 17 bases lay between the germline ends. The CDR3 sequence is 14 residues long. The CDR3: CASRSGARVDEQYF. The CDR3 DNA is TGTGCCAGCAGGTCGGGAGCTAGGGTTGACGAGCAGTACTTC.

The chain couples TRBV5-4 to TRBJ2-7; D unclear. Germline V gene sequence: CDR1 SGHNT, CDR2 YYREEE (reference sequence). The CDR3 has 13 amino acids. Trimming stripped 1 base from V and 4 bases from J, with 9 bases between. CDR3 in DNA: TGTGCCAGCAGCTTGCAAAATACGTACGAGCAGTACTTC. Translating gives CASSLQNTYEQYF.

In the case of this clone: Other DNA variants within this sample encode the same CDR3. This chain uses TRBV4-1 with TRBJ2-7, with 11 bases that match TRBD2. Germline-derived CDR1 and CDR2 are MGHRA and YSYEKL. V was pared by 3 bases and J by 4 bases, with 5 bases of the junction left unmatched. The length of the CDR3 is 15 residues. The CDR3 protein is CASSQAGTSGYEQYF. In nucleotides, the CDR3 is TGCGCCAGCAGCCAGGCTGGGACTAGCGGATACGAGCAGTACTTC.

This clone was observed once. The chain is built from TRBV9 and TRBJ1-4; possible D gene TRBD1, 6 bases. Trimming cost V 3 bases and J 8 bases, with 17 bases left between them. The CDR3 extends over 15 amino acids. Per the germline V gene, CDR1 is SGDLS and CDR2 is YYNGEE. CDR3 in DNA: TGTGCCAGCAGCGGAGTGAGCAAGGGGGAGGAAAAACTGTTTTTT. This codes for CASSGVSKGEEKLFF.

The chain uses TRBV7-3 and TRBJ1-2; 9 bases agree with TRBD1. The germline CDR1 and CDR2 sequences are SGHTA and FQGTGA. The CDR3 is 14 residues long. V lost 4 bases to trimming and J lost 2 bases; unmatched junction nucleotides: 2. Here the CDR3 DNA reads TGTGCCAGCAGCTCCACAGGGGGCAACTATGGCTACACCTTC. Protein product: CASSSTGGNYGYTF.

This chain connects TRBV4-1 to TRBJ1-3; the D gene is possibly TRBD1 (6 bases). Germline V CDR1 and CDR2: MGHRA, YSYEKL. The CDR3 is 16 amino acids. V lost 2 bases, J lost 6 bases, and 17 bases lay in between. The CDR3 DNA reads TGCGCCAGCAGCCAACCTTGGGGGGGGCGCGAAAACACCATATATTTT. Translating it yields CASSQPWGGRENTIYF.

This clone was picked up one time. The V gene is TRBV19, the J gene TRBJ1-5, with D perhaps matching TRBD1 (5 bases). This CDR3 comprises 17 residues. Between the trimmed V and J ends, which lost 7 bases and 7 bases, there was a span of 26 bases. The germline CDR1 and CDR2 sequences are LNHDA and SQIVND (reference sequence). The CDR3 protein is CASTPKKQDPLGQPQHF. The DNA for the CDR3 is TGTGCCAGTACGCCAAAAAAACAGGACCCCTTGGGCCAGCCCCAGCATTTT.

V usage is TRBV7-9 and J usage is TRBJ2-2; D gene ambiguous. In germline, CDR1 is SEHNR, CDR2 FQNEAQ (reference sequence). Trimming pared 7 bases from V and 0 bases from J, leaving 12 bases between. This CDR3 is 15 amino acids long. CDR3 nucleotides: TGTGCCAGCACCGCCGCGGCAGCGAACACCGGGGAGCTGTTTTTT. Its protein product is CASTAAAANTGELFF.

The chain uses TRBV5-8 and TRBJ2-3; D unclear. Germline CDR1 and CDR2: SGHTS and YDEGEE. V was cut by 0 bases and J by 3 bases, with 5 bases left in between. The CDR3 runs 13 residues. The CDR3 spells CASSLVLTDTQYF. DNA of the CDR3: TGTGCCAGCAGCTTGGTGTTGACAGATACGCAGTATTTT.

V gene TRBV19 combines with J gene TRBJ1-2; possible D gene TRBD1, 6 bases. CDR3 size: 13 residues. V was shortened by 4 bases and J by 5 bases, with 11 bases between the two germline ends. CDR1 is LNHDA, CDR2 SQIVND, per germline (reference sequence). The CDR3 protein is CASSTQGKYGYTF. CDR3 bases: TGTGCCAGTAGTACACAGGGAAAATATGGCTACACCTTC.

V usage is TRBV19 and J usage is TRBJ2-7; 8 nucleotides match TRBD1. V trimming: 5 bases; J trimming: 5 bases; junction bases outside the gene matches: 5. The germline gives CDR1 LNHDA, CDR2 SQIVND (reference sequence). This CDR3 region has 13 residues. CDR3 protein: CASSFQDRDEQYF. The DNA for the CDR3 is TGTGCCAGTAGTTTCCAGGACAGGGACGAGCAGTACTTC. Using reference TRBV19 and TRBJ2-7 for the parts outside the CDR3, the full variable domain is DGGITQSPKYLFRKEGQNVTLSCEQNLNHDAMYWYRQDPGQGLRLIYYSQIVNDFQKGDIAEGYSVSREKKESFPLTVTSAQKNPTAFYLCASSFQDRDEQYFGPGTRLTVT.

The V and J genes are TRBV15 and TRBJ1-2; D might be TRBD1 (6 bases). This CDR3 region has 16 residues. Germline-derived CDR1 and CDR2 are LNHNV and YYDKDF (reference sequence). Trimming cost V 3 bases and J 0 bases, with 14 bases left between them. The CDR3 loop reads CATSRADRNTNYGYTF. The CDR3 region has the DNA TGTGCCACCAGCAGGGCCGACAGGAATACTAACTATGGCTACACCTTC.

CDR3 in amino acids: CASSQEQGEDYGYTF. The CDR3 DNA reads TGTGCCAGCAGCCAAGAGCAGGGGGAAGACTATGGCTACACCTTC. The genes are TRBV4-2 and TRBJ1-2; TRBD1 matches 7 bases. V shed 0 bases, J shed 3 bases, and the junction held 4 bases outside the gene matches. Germline-derived CDR1 and CDR2 are LGHNA and YNFKEQ. There are 15 residues in the CDR3.

Comments on this clone: Other DNA sequences in this specimen translate into the identical CDR3. The chain recombines TRBV4-3 with TRBJ2-1; D is unresolved. CDR3 length equals 15 residues. From germline, CDR1 is LGHNA and CDR2 YSLEER. Trimming shortened V by 0 bases and J by 3 bases, and 9 bases separated the two germline ends. The chain's CDR3 is CASSQESPVYNEQFF. The CDR3 DNA sequence: TGCGCCAGCAGCCAAGAGAGCCCCGTCTACAATGAGCAGTTCTTC.

The gene calls are TRBV5-1 and TRBJ2-7; D possibly uses TRBD1 or TRBD2 (6 bases each). Germline assignment: CDR1 SGHRS and CDR2 YFSETQ. The length of the CDR3 is 16 residues. With 0 bases removed from V and 6 bases from J, the gap between germline ends came to 19 bases. Here the CDR3 reads CASSLGTAGLPSEQYF. As DNA, the CDR3 is TGCGCCAGCAGCTTGGGGACAGCGGGCCTACCCTCCGAGCAGTACTTC.

This clone appeared a few times. This CDR3 reads CASSRSTSTNTEAFF. The CDR3 DNA follows: TGCGCCAGCAGCCGGTCGACATCGACGAACACTGAAGCTTTCTTT. The chain has TRBV4-1 and TRBJ1-1; D gene uncertain. CDR1 is MGHRA and CDR2 is YSYEKL in the germline V gene. The germline V and J ends were trimmed by 4 bases and 1 base, with 13 bases remaining between them. This CDR3 has 15 residues.

The rearrangement links TRBV5-1 to TRBJ2-2; possible D gene TRBD1, 6 bases. This CDR3 has 16 residues. Germline CDR1 and CDR2: SGHRS and YFSETQ. V was clipped by 4 bases and J by 0 bases, with 13 bases between them. In nucleotides, the CDR3 is TGCGCCAGCAGCGCCCGGGACATGGCGAACACCGGGGAGCTGTTTTTT. This sequence encodes CASSARDMANTGELFF.

V gene TRBV13 combines with J gene TRBJ2-7; 9 bases fit TRBD2. Germline V gives CDR1 PRHDT, CDR2 FYEKMQ (reference sequence). Trimming removed 5 bases from V and 7 bases from J; junction bases left unmatched: 27. The CDR3 is made up of 20 amino acids. CDR3 loop: CASSLFIPGLANFGGGEQYF. DNA of the CDR3: TGTGCCAGCAGCCTATTCATCCCTGGACTAGCGAATTTTGGGGGGGGTGAGCAGTACTTC. Drawing the rest from reference TRBV13 and TRBJ2-7, the complete variable domain is AAGVIQSPRHLIKEKRETATLKCYPIPRHDTVYWYQQGPGQDPQFLISFYEKMQSDKGSIPDRFSAQQFSDYHSELNMSSLELGDSALYFCASSLFIPGLANFGGGEQYFGPGTRLTVT.

This clone occurred once. At the DNA level, this CDR3 is encoded by other sequences in the same sample as well. J is TRBJ2-5 and V is TRBV2; D gene ambiguous. V lost 2 bases to trimming and J lost 2 bases, with 9 bases between them. The CDR3 has 14 residues. From germline, CDR1 is SNHLY and CDR2 FYNNEI. The CDR3 region has the DNA TGTGCCAGCAGTGAACAAATGGGGCAAGAGACCCAGTACTTC. It translates to CASSEQMGQETQYF. Full variable domain (remainder filled in from reference TRBV2 and TRBJ2-5): EPEVTQTPSHQVTQMGQEVILRCVPISNHLYFYWYRQILGQKVEFLVSFYNNEISEKSEIFDDQFSVERPDGSNFTLKIRSTKLEDSAMYFCASSEQMGQETQYFGPGTRLLVL.

The chain recombines TRBV6-1 with TRBJ1-2; no clear D gene. V was pared by 3 bases and J by 7 bases, with 9 bases between. The CDR3 extends over 12 amino acids. Germline loops: CDR1 MNHNS, CDR2 SASEGT. The CDR3 protein is CASSDGGLGYTF. The CDR3 region has the DNA TGTGCCAGCAGTGATGGAGGGCTTGGCTACACCTTC.

To note about this clone: Other DNA sequences in the same sample also yield this CDR3. V usage is TRBV6-5 and J usage is TRBJ2-2; D not certain. CDR1 is MNHEY and CDR2 is SVGAGI in the germline V gene. CDR3 size: 12 residues. With 6 bases removed from V and 5 bases from J, the gap between germline ends came to 7 bases. The CDR3 here is CASSRRTGELFF. CDR3 DNA: TGTGCCAGCAGCCGCAGAACCGGGGAGCTGTTTTTT.

The chain joins TRBV6-6 to TRBJ1-1, with no clear D. The V gene lost 0 bases and the J gene lost 1 base, with 9 bases spanning the gap. The V gene's germline CDR1 is MNHNY and CDR2 SVGAGI (reference sequence). The CDR3 loop spans 15 amino acids. The CDR3, as DNA: TGTGCCAGCAGTTACTCAAAGGGTGAGAACACTGAAGCTTTCTTT. Amino acid sequence: CASSYSKGENTEAFF.

The J gene is TRBJ1-2, the V gene TRBV30; 7 bases align to TRBD1. The junction had 13 bases not matched to a gene; V was cut back by 2 bases and J by 7 bases. The CDR3 has 15 residues. CDR1 GTSNPN and CDR2 SVGIG come from the germline V gene (reference sequence). The CDR3 sequence is CAWSQAGTAPVGYTF. The CDR3 bases are TGTGCCTGGAGTCAAGCCGGGACAGCCCCCGTTGGCTACACCTTC. Using reference TRBV30 and TRBJ1-2 for the parts outside the CDR3, the full variable domain is SQTIHQWPATLVQPVGSPLSLECTVEGTSNPNLYWYRQAAGRGLQLLFYSVGIGQISSEVPQNLSASRPQDRQFILSSKKLLLSDSGFYLCAWSQAGTAPVGYTFGSGTRLTVV.

This clone came up a few times. The chain is built from TRBV30 and TRBJ1-6, with D unresolved. Trimming shortened V by 5 bases and J by 5 bases, and 10 bases separated the two germline ends. CDR3 length: 13 residues. CDR1 is GTSNPN and CDR2 is SVGIG in the germline V gene (reference sequence). CDR3 loop: CAWSKSHNSPLHF. The CDR3 nucleotides are TGTGCCTGGTCAAAGTCCCATAATTCACCCCTCCACTTT.

CDR3 sequence reads: CASSLHRGLNTGELFF. CDR3 bases: TGTGCCAGCAGCTTACACAGGGGCCTGAACACCGGGGAGCTGTTTTTT. The chain is built from TRBV7-8 and TRBJ2-2; TRBD1 matches at 7 bases. Germline assignment: CDR1 SGHVS and CDR2 FQNEAQ. V trimming: 2 bases; J trimming: 1 base; junction bases outside the gene matches: 4. CDR3 size: 16 residues.